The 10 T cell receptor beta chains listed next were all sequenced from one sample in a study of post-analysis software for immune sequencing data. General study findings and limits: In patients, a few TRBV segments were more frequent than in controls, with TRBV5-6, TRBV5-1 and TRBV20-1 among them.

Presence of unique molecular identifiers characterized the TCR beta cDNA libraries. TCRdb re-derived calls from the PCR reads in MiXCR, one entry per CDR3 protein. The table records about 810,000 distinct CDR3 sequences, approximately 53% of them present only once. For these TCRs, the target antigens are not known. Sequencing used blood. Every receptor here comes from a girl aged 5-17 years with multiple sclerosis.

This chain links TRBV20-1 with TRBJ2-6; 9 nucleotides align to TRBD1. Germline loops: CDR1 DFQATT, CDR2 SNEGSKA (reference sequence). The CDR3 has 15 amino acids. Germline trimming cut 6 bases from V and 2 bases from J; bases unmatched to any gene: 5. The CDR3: CSATGTGTGANVLTF. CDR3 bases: TGCAGTGCAACCGGGACAGGGACTGGGGCCAACGTCCTGACTTTC.

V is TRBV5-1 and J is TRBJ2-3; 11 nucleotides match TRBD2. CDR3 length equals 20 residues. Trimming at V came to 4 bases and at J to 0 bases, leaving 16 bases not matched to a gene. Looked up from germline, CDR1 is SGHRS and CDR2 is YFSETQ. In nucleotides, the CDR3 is TGCGCCAGCAGCACCTTGGGGCTAGCGGGGGGTTATTCTAGCACAGATACGCAGTATTTT. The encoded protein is CASSTLGLAGGYSSTDTQYF.

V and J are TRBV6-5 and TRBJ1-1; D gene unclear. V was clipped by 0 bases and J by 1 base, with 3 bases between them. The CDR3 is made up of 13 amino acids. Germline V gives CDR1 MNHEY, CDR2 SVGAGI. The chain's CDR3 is CASSYSANTEAFF. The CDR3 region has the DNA TGTGCCAGCAGTTACTCAGCGAACACTGAAGCTTTCTTT.

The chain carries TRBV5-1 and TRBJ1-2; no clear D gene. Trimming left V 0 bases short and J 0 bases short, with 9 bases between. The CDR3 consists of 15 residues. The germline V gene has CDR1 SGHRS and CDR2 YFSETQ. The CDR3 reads CASSLASSANYGYTF. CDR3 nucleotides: TGCGCCAGCAGCTTGGCCAGCTCAGCTAACTATGGCTACACCTTC.

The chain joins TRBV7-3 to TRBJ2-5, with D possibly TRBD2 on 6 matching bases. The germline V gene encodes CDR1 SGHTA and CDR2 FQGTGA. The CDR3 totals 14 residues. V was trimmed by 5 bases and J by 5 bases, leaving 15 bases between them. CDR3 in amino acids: CASSQNIRGETQYF. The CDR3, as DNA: TGTGCCAGCAGCCAAAACATCCGGGGGGAGACCCAGTACTTC.

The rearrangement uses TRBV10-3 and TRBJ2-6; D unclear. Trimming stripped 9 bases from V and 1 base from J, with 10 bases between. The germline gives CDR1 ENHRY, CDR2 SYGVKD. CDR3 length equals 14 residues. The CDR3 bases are TGTGCCATTTTACAGATTTCTGGGGCCAACGTCCTGACTTTC. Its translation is CAILQISGANVLTF.

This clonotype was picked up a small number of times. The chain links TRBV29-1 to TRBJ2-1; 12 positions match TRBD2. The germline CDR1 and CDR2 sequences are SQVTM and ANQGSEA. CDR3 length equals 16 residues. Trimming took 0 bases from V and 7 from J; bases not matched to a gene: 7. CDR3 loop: CSVEDPLAGGWNEQFF. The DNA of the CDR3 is TGCAGCGTTGAAGATCCACTAGCGGGGGGTTGGAATGAGCAGTTCTTC.

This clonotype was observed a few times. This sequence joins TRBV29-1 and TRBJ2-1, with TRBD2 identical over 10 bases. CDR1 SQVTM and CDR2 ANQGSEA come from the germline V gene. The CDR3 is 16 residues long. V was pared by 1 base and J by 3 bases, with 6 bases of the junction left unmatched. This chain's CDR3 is CSVEARTSGDYNEQFF. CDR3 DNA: TGCAGCGTTGAAGCCAGGACTAGCGGTGACTACAATGAGCAGTTCTTC.

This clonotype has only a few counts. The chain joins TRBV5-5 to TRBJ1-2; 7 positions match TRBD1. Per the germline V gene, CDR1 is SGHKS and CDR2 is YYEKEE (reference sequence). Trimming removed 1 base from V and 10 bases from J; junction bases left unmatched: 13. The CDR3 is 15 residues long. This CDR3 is CASSLLLGQRHYYTF. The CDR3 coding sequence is TGTGCCAGCAGCTTGTTATTGGGACAGAGACACTACTACACCTTC.

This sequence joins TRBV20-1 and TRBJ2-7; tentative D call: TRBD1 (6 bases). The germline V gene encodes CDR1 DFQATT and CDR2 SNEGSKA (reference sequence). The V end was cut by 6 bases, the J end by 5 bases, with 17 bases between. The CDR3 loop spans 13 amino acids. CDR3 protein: CSASLAGAHEQYF. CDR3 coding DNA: TGCAGTGCGTCCCTGGCAGGGGCCCACGAGCAGTACTTC.